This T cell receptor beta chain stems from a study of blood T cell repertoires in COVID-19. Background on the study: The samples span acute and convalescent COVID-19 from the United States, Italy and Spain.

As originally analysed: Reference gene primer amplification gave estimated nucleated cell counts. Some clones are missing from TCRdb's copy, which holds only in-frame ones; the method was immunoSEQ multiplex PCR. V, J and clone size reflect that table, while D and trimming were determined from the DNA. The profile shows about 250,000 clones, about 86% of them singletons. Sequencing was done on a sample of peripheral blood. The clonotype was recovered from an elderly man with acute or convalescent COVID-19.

CDR3 nucleotides: TGTGCCAGCAATTCACAGGGCTTGACTGAAGCTTTCTTT. Protein sequence: CASNSQGLTEAFF. The chain employs TRBV2 and TRBJ1-1; D is perhaps TRBD1 (6 bases). Germline V gene sequence: CDR1 SNHLY, CDR2 FYNNEI. V lost 7 bases to trimming and J lost 5 bases, with 14 bases between them. This CDR3 spans 13 amino acids.